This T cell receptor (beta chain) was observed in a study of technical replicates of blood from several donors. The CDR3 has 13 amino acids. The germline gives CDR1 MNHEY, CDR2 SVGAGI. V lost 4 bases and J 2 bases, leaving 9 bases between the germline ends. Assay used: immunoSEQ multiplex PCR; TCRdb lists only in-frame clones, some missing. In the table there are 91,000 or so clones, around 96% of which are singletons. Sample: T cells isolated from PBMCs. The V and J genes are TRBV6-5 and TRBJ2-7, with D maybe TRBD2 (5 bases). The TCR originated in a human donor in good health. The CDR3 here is CASSSDGTYEQYF. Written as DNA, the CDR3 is TGTGCCAGCAGTTCGGACGGGACCTACGAGCAGTACTTC.